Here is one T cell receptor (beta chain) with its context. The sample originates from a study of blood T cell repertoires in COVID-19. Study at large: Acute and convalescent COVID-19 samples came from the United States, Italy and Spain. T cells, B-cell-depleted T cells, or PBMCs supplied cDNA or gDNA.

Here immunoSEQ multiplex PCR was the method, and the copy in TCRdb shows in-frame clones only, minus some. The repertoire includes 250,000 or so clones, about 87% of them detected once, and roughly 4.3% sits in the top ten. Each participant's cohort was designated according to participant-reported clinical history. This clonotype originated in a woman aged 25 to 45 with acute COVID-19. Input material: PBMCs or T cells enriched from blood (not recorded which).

The CDR3 is CASSVELSYNEQFF. The CDR3 bases are TGCGCCAGCAGCGTCGAACTGTCCTACAATGAGCAGTTCTTC. V and J are TRBV5-1 and TRBJ2-1, with no clear D. Between the trimmed V and J ends, which lost 4 bases and 1 base, there was a span of 9 bases. The CDR3 runs 14 residues. Germline V gene data show CDR1 as SGHRS and CDR2 as YFSETQ.